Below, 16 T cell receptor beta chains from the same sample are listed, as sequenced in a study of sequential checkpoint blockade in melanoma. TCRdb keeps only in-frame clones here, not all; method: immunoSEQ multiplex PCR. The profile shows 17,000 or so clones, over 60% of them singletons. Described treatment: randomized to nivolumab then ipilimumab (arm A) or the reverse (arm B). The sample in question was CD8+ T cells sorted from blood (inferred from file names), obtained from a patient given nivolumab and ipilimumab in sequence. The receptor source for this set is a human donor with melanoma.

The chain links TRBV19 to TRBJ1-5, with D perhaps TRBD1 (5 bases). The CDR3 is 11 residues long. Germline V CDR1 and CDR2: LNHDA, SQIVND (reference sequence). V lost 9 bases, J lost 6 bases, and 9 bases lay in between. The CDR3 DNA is TGTGCCAGCGGGGGTGGTCAGCCCCAGCATTTT. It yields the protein CASGGGQPQHF.

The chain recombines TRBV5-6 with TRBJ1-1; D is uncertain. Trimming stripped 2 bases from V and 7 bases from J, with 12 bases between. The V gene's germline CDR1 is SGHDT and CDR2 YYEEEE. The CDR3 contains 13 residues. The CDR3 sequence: CASSFLDPGEAFF. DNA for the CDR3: TGTGCCAGCAGCTTTTTGGATCCGGGTGAAGCTTTCTTT.

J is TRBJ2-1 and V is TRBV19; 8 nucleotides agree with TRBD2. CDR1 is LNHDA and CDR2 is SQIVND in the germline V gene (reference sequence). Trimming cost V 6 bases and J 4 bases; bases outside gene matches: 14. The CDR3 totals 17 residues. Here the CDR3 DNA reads TGTGCCAGTAGCATTCGGGGGGTAGCGGGGCCGTACAATGAGCAGTTCTTC. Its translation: CASSIRGVAGPYNEQFF.

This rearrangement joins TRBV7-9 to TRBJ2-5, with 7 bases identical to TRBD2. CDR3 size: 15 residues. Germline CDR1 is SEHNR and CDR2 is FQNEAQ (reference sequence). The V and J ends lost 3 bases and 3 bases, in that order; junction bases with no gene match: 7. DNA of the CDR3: TGTGCCAGCAGCTTTCCTGGACTAGGAAAAGAGACCCAGTACTTC. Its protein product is CASSFPGLGKETQYF.

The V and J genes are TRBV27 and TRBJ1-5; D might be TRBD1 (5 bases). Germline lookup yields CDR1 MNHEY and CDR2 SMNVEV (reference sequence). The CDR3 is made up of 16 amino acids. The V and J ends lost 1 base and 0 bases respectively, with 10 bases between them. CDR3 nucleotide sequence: TGTGCCAGCAGTTTATTATTCGGACATAGCAATCAGCCCCAGCATTTT. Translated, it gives CASSLLFGHSNQPQHF.

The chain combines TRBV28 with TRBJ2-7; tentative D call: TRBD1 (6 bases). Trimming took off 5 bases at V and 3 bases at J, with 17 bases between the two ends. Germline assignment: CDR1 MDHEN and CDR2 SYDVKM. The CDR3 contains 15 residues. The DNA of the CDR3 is TGTGCCAGCAGTCCCCAGGGGTTGGGGTACTACGAGCAGTACGTC. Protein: CASSPQGLGYYEQYV.

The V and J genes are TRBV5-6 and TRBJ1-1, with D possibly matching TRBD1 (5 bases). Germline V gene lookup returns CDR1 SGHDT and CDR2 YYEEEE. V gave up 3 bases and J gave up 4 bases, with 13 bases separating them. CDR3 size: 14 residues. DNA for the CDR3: TGTGCCAGCAGCTGGGGGGATGGGGGCACTGAAGCTTTCTTT. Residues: CASSWGDGGTEAFF.

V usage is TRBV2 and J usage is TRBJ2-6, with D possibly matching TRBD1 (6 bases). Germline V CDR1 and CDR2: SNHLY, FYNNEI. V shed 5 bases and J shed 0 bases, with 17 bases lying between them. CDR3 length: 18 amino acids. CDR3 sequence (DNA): TGTGCCAGCAGTAAAACAGGGCCTCGTTACTCTGGGGCCAACGTCCTGACTTTC. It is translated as CASSKTGPRYSGANVLTF.

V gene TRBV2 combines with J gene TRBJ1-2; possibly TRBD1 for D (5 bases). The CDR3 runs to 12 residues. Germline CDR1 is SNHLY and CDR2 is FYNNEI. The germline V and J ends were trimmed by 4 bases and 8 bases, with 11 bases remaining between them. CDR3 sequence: CASSGLGAGYTF. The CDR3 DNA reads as TGTGCCAGCAGTGGACTTGGGGCCGGCTACACCTTC.

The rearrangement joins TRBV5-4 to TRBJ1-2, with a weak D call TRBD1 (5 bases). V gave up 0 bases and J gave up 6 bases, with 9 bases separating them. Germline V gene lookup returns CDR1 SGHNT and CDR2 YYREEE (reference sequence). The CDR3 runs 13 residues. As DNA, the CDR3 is TGTGCCAGCAGCTTGGCGGGGGAGGATGGCTACACCTTC. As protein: CASSLAGEDGYTF.

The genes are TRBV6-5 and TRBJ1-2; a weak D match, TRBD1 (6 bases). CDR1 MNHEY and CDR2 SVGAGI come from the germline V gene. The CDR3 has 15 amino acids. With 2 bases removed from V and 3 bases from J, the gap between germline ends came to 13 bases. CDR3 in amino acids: CASSYAQGDYYGYTF. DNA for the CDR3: TGTGCCAGCAGTTACGCACAGGGCGATTACTATGGCTACACCTTC.

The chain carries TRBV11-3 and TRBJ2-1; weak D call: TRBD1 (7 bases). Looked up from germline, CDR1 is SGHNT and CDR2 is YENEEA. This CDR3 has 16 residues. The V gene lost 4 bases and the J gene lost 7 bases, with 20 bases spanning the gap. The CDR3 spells CASSSQGGGTRNEQFF. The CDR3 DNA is TGTGCCAGCAGCTCGCAGGGGGGTGGGACACGGAATGAGCAGTTCTTC.

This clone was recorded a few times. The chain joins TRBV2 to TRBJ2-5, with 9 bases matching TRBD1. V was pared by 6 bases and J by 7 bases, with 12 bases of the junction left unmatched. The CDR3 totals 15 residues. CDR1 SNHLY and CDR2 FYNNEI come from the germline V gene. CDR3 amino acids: CASSDTHRGPGTQYF. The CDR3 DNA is TGTGCCAGCAGCGACACCCACAGGGGGCCGGGGACCCAGTACTTC.

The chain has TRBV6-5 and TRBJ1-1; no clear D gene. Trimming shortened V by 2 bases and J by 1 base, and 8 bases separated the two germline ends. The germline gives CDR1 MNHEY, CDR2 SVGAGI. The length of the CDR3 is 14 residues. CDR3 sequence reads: CASSYPAGNTEAFF. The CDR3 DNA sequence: TGTGCCAGCAGTTACCCGGCAGGGAACACTGAAGCTTTCTTT.

The CDR3 loop reads CASQPFGGGTEAFF. In nucleotides, the CDR3 is TGCGCCAGTCAGCCATTTGGGGGAGGGACTGAAGCTTTCTTT. The chain has TRBV23-1 and TRBJ1-1; D possibly corresponds to TRBD1 (5 bases). TRBV23-1 is reported as an ORF; its role is uncertain. V dropped 9 bases and J dropped 5 bases, with 19 bases sitting between them. This CDR3 region has 14 residues.

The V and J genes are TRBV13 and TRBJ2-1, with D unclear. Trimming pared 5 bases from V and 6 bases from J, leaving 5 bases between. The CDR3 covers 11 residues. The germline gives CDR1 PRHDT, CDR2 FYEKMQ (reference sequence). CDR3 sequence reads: CASSRVNEQFF. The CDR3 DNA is TGTGCCAGCAGCCGGGTCAATGAGCAGTTCTTC.